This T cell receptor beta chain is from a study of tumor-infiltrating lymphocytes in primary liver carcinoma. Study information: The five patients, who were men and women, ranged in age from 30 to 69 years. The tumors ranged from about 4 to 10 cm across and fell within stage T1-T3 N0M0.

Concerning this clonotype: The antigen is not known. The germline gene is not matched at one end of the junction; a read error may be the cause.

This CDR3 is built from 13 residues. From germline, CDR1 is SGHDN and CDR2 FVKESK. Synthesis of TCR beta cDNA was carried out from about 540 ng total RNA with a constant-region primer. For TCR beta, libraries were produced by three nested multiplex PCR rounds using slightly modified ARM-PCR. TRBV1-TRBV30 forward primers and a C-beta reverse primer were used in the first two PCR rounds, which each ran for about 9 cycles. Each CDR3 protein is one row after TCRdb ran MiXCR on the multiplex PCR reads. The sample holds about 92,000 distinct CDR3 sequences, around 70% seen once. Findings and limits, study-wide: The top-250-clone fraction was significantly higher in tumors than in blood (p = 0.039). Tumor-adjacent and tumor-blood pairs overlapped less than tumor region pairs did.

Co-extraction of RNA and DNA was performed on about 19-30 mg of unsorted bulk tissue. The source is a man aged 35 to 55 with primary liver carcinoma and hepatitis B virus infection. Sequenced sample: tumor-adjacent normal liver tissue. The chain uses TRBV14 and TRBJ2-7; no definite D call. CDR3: CTSSQEMGYEQYF. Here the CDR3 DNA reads TGTACCAGCAGCCAAGAAATGGGGTACGAGCAGTACTTC.